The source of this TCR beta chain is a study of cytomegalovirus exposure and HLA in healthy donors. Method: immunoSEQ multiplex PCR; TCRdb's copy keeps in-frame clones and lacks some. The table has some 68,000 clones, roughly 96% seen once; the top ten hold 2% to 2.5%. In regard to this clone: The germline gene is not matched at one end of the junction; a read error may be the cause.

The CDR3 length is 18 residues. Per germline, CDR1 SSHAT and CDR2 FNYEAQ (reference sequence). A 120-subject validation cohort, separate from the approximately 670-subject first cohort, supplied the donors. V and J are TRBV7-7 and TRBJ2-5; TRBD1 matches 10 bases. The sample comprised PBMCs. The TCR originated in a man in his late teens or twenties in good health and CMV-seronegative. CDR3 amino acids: CASSSAGKGTGVRETQYF. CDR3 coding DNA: TGTGCTAGCAGCTCAGCAGGTAAAGGGACAGGGGTCCGAGAGACCCAGTACTTC.